The rows below give T cell receptor beta chains drawn from one sample of a study of cytomegalovirus exposure and HLA in healthy donors. Clones were sequenced by immunoSEQ multiplex PCR, and TCRdb holds only the in-frame ones, with some missing. The sample lists 75,000 to 95,000 clones, approximately 68% occurring once. Specimen: PBMCs. The receptors here all came from a woman in her forties or fifties in good health and CMV-seropositive. Both conserved end residues are part of each CDR3. Each record gives: J gene, V gene, clone size, D gene, CDR3 DNA, CDR3 protein. A D gene is named only where the DNA matches it firmly. Clone size is shown for a subset of rows, as once, few, many or a class of expanded clone.

TRBJ1-5 | TRBV28 | . | TRBD1 | TGTGCCAGCAGGGAAACAGGGGGCGCAGGTCAGCCCCAGCATTTT | CASRETGGAGQPQHF
TRBJ1-2 | TRBV6-5 | . | . | TGTGCCAGCAGGACAACGGGGGGGGATGGCTACACCTTC | CASRTTGGDGYTF
TRBJ2-6 | TRBV27 | once | . | TGTGCCAGCAGTTTTGGGGGGTCTGGGGCCAACGTCCTGACTTTC | CASSFGGSGANVLTF
TRBJ1-5 | TRBV6-5 | . | TRBD1 | TGTGCCAGCAGTCCCCCCGGACAGGAACATCAGCCCCAGCATTTT | CASSPPGQEHQPQHF
TRBJ2-5 | TRBV7-2 | . | . | TGTGCCAGCAGCGTCACAGGGACCCAAGGAGAGACCCAGTACTTC | CASSVTGTQGETQYF
TRBJ2-3 | TRBV7-2 | . | . | TGTGCCAGCAGCCCGTACACAGATACGCAGTATTTT | CASSPYTDTQYF
TRBJ1-5 | TRBV21-1 | . | . | TGTGCCAGCAGCAACACCCGGACAGGGGAAAGGTATCAGCCCCAGCATTTT | CASSNTRTGERYQPQHF
TRBJ2-7 | TRBV5-1 | . | . | TGCGCCAGCCGGAGCTGGCCCGGAACCTACGAGCAGTACTTC | CASRSWPGTYEQYF
TRBJ2-1 | TRBV7-3 | . | . | TGTGCCAGCAGCTTAAATCTGAATGAGCAGTTCTTC | CASSLNLNEQFF
TRBJ1-1 | TRBV15 | few | . | TGTGCCACCAGCAGAGATCATAGGGGGTCGGGAGCTTTCTTT | CATSRDHRGSGAFF
TRBJ2-1 | TRBV27 | . | TRBD2 | TGTGCCAGCAGTCTCTTAGCGGGGGGGTCGTACAATGAGCAGTTCTTC | CASSLLAGGSYNEQFF
TRBJ2-7 | TRBV5-4 | . | . | TGTGCCAGCAGCTTGGACACATCCTACGAGCAGTACTTC | CASSLDTSYEQYF
TRBJ2-7 | TRBV2 | . | . | TGTGCCAGCAGCCTGCCGCAGGGCCCACTCCCCTACGAGCAGTACTTC | CASSLPQGPLPYEQYF
TRBJ1-2 | TRBV27 | once | . | TGTGCCAGCAGTCAGGCAGATAACTATGGCTACACCTTC | CASSQADNYGYTF
TRBJ2-3 | TRBV4-2 | . | TRBD2 | TGTGCCAGCAGCCAAGACCCACTAGCGGGGGGCTGGGATACGCAGTATTTT | CASSQDPLAGGWDTQYF
TRBJ1-1 | TRBV27 | . | . | TGTGCCAGCAGTTTGGCAGAGAACACTGAAGCTTTCTTT | CASSLAENTEAFF
TRBJ2-5 | TRBV15 | . | TRBD1 | TGTGCCACCAGCAGAACAGGGGATTTCCAAGAGACCCAGTACTTC | CATSRTGDFQETQYF
TRBJ2-1 | TRBV5-4 | . | TRBD2 | TGTGCCAGCAGCTTTAGCGGGACTTACAATGAGCAGTTCTTC | CASSFSGTYNEQFF
TRBJ2-2 | TRBV6-4 | . | TRBD1 | TGTGCCAGCAGTCCTCGGACAGGGCCCGGCGGGGAGCTGTTTTTT | CASSPRTGPGGELFF
TRBJ1-1 | TRBV7-9 | . | TRBD1 | TGTTCCAGCAGCTCAGAGACAGGGGAAGCTTTCTTT | CSSSSETGEAFF
TRBJ1-2 | TRBV4-3 | few | TRBD1 | TGCGCCAGCAGCCAAGATAGGGGGACAGGGGGGAACTATGGCTACACCTTC | CASSQDRGTGGNYGYTF
TRBJ1-1 | TRBV19 | . | . | TGTGCCAGTAGTTCCCTGGCGGGGGACGTAAGGACTGAAGCTTTCTTT | CASSSLAGDVRTEAFF
TRBJ2-5 | TRBV15 | few | TRBD1 | TGTGCCACCAGCGGGCGGGGGACAGGGGTAAAAGAGACCCAGTACTTC | CATSGRGTGVKETQYF
TRBJ1-5 | TRBV18 | . | TRBD1 | TGTGCCAGCTCACCCGGGACAGGGGACCAGCCCCAGCATTTT | CASSPGTGDQPQHF
TRBJ2-5 | TRBV9 | once | TRBD2 | TGTGCCAGCAGCGTAGGGACTAGCAGGGGCGACTTGGAGACCCAGTACTTC | CASSVGTSRGDLETQYF
TRBJ1-2 | TRBV2 | . | TRBD1 | TGTGCCAGCATGGGACAGGGCTATGGCTACACCTTC | CASMGQGYGYTF
TRBJ1-6 | TRBV2 | . | . | TGTGCCAGCAGTGAAGTGACAGGCCGAAGGCGGAATTCACCCCTCCACTTT | CASSEVTGRRRNSPLHF
TRBJ2-7 | TRBV7-2 | . | . | TGTGCCAGCAGCTCGTACAACACCTACGAGCAGTACTTC | CASSSYNTYEQYF
TRBJ1-1 | TRBV6-1 | . | TRBD1 | TGTGCCAGCAGGAGAGACAGGGCGAACACTGAAGCTTTCTTT | CASRRDRANTEAFF
TRBJ1-4 | TRBV5-6 | . | . | TGTGCCAGCAGCTGGGGAGACCATAATGAAAAACTGTTTTTT | CASSWGDHNEKLFF
TRBJ2-1 | TRBV19 | few | TRBD2 | TGTGCCAGTACCCCAACTAGCGGTGGCTACAATGAGCAGTTCTTC | CASTPTSGGYNEQFF
TRBJ2-7 | TRBV28 | . | . | TGTGCCAGCAGTTCCTACGGGGGGCGGGGGCACGAGCAGTACTTC | CASSSYGGRGHEQYF
TRBJ2-5 | TRBV7-2 | few | TRBD1 | TGTGCCAGCAGCCTTCTCTCGGGACAGTCGGGGGAGACCCAGTACTTC | CASSLLSGQSGETQYF